The source of this T cell receptor beta chain is a study of cytomegalovirus exposure and HLA in healthy donors. Study-level findings and limits: Cytomegalovirus association was assigned to more than 150 TCR beta chains. In a later analysis, the majority of CMV-associated beta chains seemingly showed HLA restriction. With high specificity and sensitivity, the classifier reportedly diagnosed cytomegalovirus status.

Remarks on this clone: Its antigen is still unknown.

Amplification used 60 Vbeta primers and 13 Jbeta primers. The authors' processing: About 9.9 million shared chains were among around 80 million unique TCR beta chains counted in a later analysis. Profiling relied on immunoSEQ multiplex PCR, and the TCRdb table lists in-frame clones only, not all of them. That table furnishes V, J and clone size, whereas the DNA furnished D and trimming. Here the sample table reports approximately 190,000 clones. CDR3 length: 14 amino acids. V dropped 2 bases and J dropped 1 base, with 9 bases sitting between them. From germline, CDR1 is LNHDA and CDR2 SQIVND (reference sequence).

The origin of this receptor is a boy between 10 and 17 years old in good health and CMV-seronegative. This chain joins TRBV19 and TRBJ2-7; possible D gene TRBD2, 6 bases. The specimen sequenced was PBMCs. The CDR3 DNA is TGTGCCAGTAGTATACTTGGGACTTCCTACGAGCAGTACTTC. Its translation is CASSILGTSYEQYF. Variable domain in full (rest from reference TRBV19 and TRBJ2-7): DGGITQSPKYLFRKEGQNVTLSCEQNLNHDAMYWYRQDPGQGLRLIYYSQIVNDFQKGDIAEGYSVSREKKESFPLTVTSAQKNPTAFYLCASSILGTSYEQYFGPGTRLTVT.